This passage covers 14 T cell receptor beta chains from one sample sequenced in a study of T-cell memory formation after mild COVID-19. TCRdb itself ran the 5' RACE reads through MiXCR, one entry per CDR3 protein. The data hold some 110,000 distinct CDR3 sequences, with around an eighth observed a single time. Input material: PBMCs or a T cell subset sorted from them (not recorded which). The receptors come from an adult woman who had mild COVID-19 (a few samples of this study predate the infection). Cell type and time point are not known.

This clonotype was counted at least ten times. The chain joins TRBV20-1 to TRBJ2-7, with 11 nucleotides matching TRBD2. After removal of 6 bases from V and 1 base from J, the junction contained 5 bases not matched to a gene. The CDR3 sequence is 14 residues long. CDR1 and CDR2 from the germline V gene are DFQATT and SNEGSKA (reference sequence). Here the CDR3 reads CSAAGLADSYEQYF. The CDR3 DNA reads TGCAGTGCGGCGGGACTAGCGGATTCCTACGAGCAGTACTTC.

This clonotype was recorded many times. The J gene is TRBJ2-5, the V gene TRBV7-6; D possibly uses TRBD1 or TRBD2 (6 bases each). Trimming removed 7 bases at V and 1 base at J, with 13 bases between. CDR1 is SGHVS and CDR2 is FNYEAQ in the germline V gene. The CDR3 covers 14 residues. For the CDR3, the DNA is TGTGCCAGCACCCCTAGGGGGGTCCAAGAGACCCAGTACTTC. Translation: CASTPRGVQETQYF.

This clonotype turned up a few times. The chain carries TRBV29-1 and TRBJ2-3, with 8 nucleotides matching TRBD1. The germline V gene encodes CDR1 SQVTM and CDR2 ANQGSEA. The CDR3 runs 19 residues. The ends lost 7 bases at V and 3 bases at J; junction bases unmatched: 24. The CDR3 is CSAGTGGLITGAGTDTQYF. CDR3 nucleotide sequence: TGCAGCGCCGGGACAGGCGGCCTCATCACGGGGGCTGGGACAGATACGCAGTATTTT.

DNA of the CDR3: TGTGCCGGAGGACAGTCCTACGAGCAGTACTTC. Amino acids: CAGGQSYEQYF. This sequence joins TRBV2 and TRBJ2-7; possible D gene TRBD1, 6 bases. The CDR3 is 11 residues long. Per the germline V gene, CDR1 is SNHLY and CDR2 is FYNNEI. V was shortened by 11 bases and J by 1 base, with 9 bases between the two germline ends.

This clonotype was picked up a small number of times. V is TRBV11-3 and J is TRBJ2-1; 7 bases match TRBD1. The CDR3 has 15 amino acids. Germline values: CDR1 SGHNT, CDR2 YENEEA. V trimming: 5 bases; J trimming: 8 bases; junction bases outside the gene matches: 12. The chain's CDR3 is CASSEGAVWSDEQFF. The DNA of the CDR3 is TGTGCCAGCAGCGAGGGGGCAGTTTGGAGCGATGAGCAGTTCTTC.

This chain connects TRBV7-9 to TRBJ2-1; 10 bases are a match to TRBD2. This CDR3 has 14 amino acids. The J segment lost 4 bases and the V segment lost 11 bases, leaving 8 bases of the junction unmatched. Germline assignment: CDR1 SEHNR and CDR2 FQNEAQ (reference sequence). The CDR3 coding sequence is TGTGCCGGATCACTAGCGGGGTTATACAATGAGCAGTTCTTC. Protein product: CAGSLAGLYNEQFF.

This clonotype occurred many times. The chain carries TRBV7-8 and TRBJ2-7; D not resolved. The V gene lost 0 bases and the J gene lost 2 bases, with 2 bases spanning the gap. CDR1 and CDR2 (germline): SGHVS, FQNEAQ. The CDR3 loop spans 12 amino acids. This chain's CDR3 is CASSLAPYEQYF. CDR3 in DNA: TGTGCCAGCAGCTTAGCACCCTACGAGCAGTACTTC.

The sample holds many counts of this clonotype. This chain uses TRBV7-2 with TRBJ2-3; no clear D. The V and J ends lost 1 base and 2 bases respectively, with 10 bases between them. CDR1 and CDR2 from the germline V gene are SGHTA and FQGNSA. This CDR3 has 15 residues. This chain's CDR3 is CASSLGPFLTDTQYF. CDR3 sequence (DNA): TGTGCCAGCAGCTTAGGGCCTTTCCTCACAGATACGCAGTATTTT.

Only a few counts were recorded for this clonotype. This sequence joins TRBV6-5 and TRBJ2-2; D uncertain. This CDR3 comprises 11 residues. Trimming removed 7 bases at V and 6 bases at J, with 6 bases between. CDR1 is MNHEY, CDR2 SVGAGI, per germline. CDR3 nucleotide sequence: TGTGCCAGCAATCAAGCCGGGGAGCTGTTTTTT. Amino acid sequence: CASNQAGELFF.

The V call is TRBV4-3, the J call TRBJ2-3; 13 nucleotides agree with TRBD2. After removal of 0 bases from V and 5 bases from J, the junction contained 8 bases not matched to a gene. CDR3 length: 18 amino acids. CDR1 is LGHNA, CDR2 YSLEER, per germline. The CDR3: CASSQDRTSGSLLDTQYF. Written as DNA, the CDR3 is TGCGCCAGCAGCCAAGATCGGACTAGCGGGAGCCTTCTAGATACGCAGTATTTT.

This clonotype was seen a few times. The V gene is TRBV15, the J gene TRBJ1-6; D is ambiguous. Trimming removed 3 bases at V and 5 bases at J, with 5 bases between. The germline CDR1 and CDR2 sequences are LNHNV and YYDKDF (reference sequence). The CDR3 is 13 residues long. This CDR3 is CATSSRDNSPLHF. The CDR3 DNA reads TGTGCCACCAGCAGCCGGGATAATTCACCCCTCCACTTT. The full variable domain, in which reference TRBV15 and TRBJ1-6 provide the parts outside the CDR3, is DAMVIQNPRYQVTQFGKPVTLSCSQTLNHNVMYWYQQKSSQAPKLLFHYYDKDFNNEADTPDNFQSRRPNTSFCFLDIRSPGLGDTAMYLCATSSRDNSPLHFGNGTRLTVT.

As for this clonotype: An end of the junction differs from the germline gene, which may be a read error. The rearrangement uses TRBV7-7 and TRBJ1-1; 9 bases align to TRBD1. This CDR3 region has 17 residues. Germline-derived CDR1 and CDR2 are SSHAT and FNYEAQ (reference sequence). The CDR3 DNA reads as TGTGCTAGCAGGTTATTTACGGGACAGGGACTGAACACTGAAGCTTTCTTT. Protein sequence: CASRLFTGQGLNTEAFF. The complete variable domain, with remaining parts taken from reference TRBV7-7 and TRBJ1-1, reads GAGVSQSPRYKVTKRGQDVTLRCDPISSHATLYWYQQALGQGPEFLTYFNYEAQPDKSGLPSDRFSAERPEGSISTLTIQRTEQRDSAMYRCASRLFTGQGLNTEAFFGQGTRLTVV.

CDR3 sequence (DNA): TGTGCCTGGAGTGTGGGGCAGAACTACGAGCAGTACTTC. This codes for CAWSVGQNYEQYF. The chain joins TRBV30 to TRBJ2-7; possibly TRBD1 for D (5 bases). This CDR3 is built from 13 residues. The germline gives CDR1 GTSNPN, CDR2 SVGIG (reference sequence). Trimming removed 0 bases at V and 3 bases at J, with 9 bases between. The full variable domain, its missing parts supplied by reference TRBV30 and TRBJ2-7, is SQTIHQWPATLVQPVGSPLSLECTVEGTSNPNLYWYRQAAGRGLQLLFYSVGIGQISSEVPQNLSASRPQDRQFILSSKKLLLSDSGFYLCAWSVGQNYEQYFGPGTRLTVT.

The chain is built from TRBV29-1 and TRBJ2-2; no definite D call. The CDR3 is made up of 13 amino acids. Germline-derived CDR1 and CDR2 are SQVTM and ANQGSEA. Trimming removed 3 bases at V and 0 bases at J, with 5 bases between. The DNA of the CDR3 is TGCAGCGTTGAGGCTACGAACACCGGGGAGCTGTTTTTT. Translating it yields CSVEATNTGELFF.